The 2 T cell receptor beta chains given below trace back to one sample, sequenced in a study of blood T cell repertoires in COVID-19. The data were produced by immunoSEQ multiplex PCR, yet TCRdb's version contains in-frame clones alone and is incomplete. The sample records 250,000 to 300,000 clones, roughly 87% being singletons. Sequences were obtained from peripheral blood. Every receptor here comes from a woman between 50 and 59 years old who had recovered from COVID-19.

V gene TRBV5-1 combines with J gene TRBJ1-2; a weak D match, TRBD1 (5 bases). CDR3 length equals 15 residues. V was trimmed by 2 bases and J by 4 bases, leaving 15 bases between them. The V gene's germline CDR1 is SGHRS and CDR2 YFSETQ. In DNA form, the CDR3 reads TGCGCCAGCAGCTTCGGGGCCGTGGGGGGCTATGGCTACACCTTC. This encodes CASSFGAVGGYGYTF.

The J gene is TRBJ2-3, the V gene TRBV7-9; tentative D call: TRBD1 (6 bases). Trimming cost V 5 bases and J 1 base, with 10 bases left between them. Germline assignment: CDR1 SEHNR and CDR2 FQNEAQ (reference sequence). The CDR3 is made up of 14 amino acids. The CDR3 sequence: CASSQDSRTDTQYF. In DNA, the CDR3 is TGTGCCAGCAGCCAGGACAGCCGCACAGATACGCAGTATTTT.